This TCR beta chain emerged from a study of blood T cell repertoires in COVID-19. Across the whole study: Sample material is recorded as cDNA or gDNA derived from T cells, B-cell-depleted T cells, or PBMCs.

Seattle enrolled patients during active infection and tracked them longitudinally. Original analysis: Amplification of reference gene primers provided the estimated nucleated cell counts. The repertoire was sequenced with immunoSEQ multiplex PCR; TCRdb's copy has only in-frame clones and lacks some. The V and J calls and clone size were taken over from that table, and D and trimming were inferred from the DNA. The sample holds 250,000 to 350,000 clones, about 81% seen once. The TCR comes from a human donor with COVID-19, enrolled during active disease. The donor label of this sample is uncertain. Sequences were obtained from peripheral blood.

CDR3 sequence reads: CASRISGRGGEQYF. Written as DNA, the CDR3 is TGTGCCAGCAGGATTAGCGGGAGGGGGGGCGAGCAGTACTTC. The V gene is TRBV28, the J gene TRBJ2-7, with 11 bases lining up with TRBD2. V lost 6 bases and J lost 6; bases outside the gene matches: 7. CDR1 is MDHEN, CDR2 SYDVKM, per germline. There are 14 residues in the CDR3.